The 15 T cell receptor beta chains below all came from one sample that was sequenced in a study of blood T cell repertoires in COVID-19. The assay was immunoSEQ multiplex PCR, and TCRdb's table has in-frame clones only and misses some. The sample holds over 90,000 clones, nearly 90% seen once. The specimen sequenced was peripheral blood. The source of these receptors is a man aged 50-59 years in a cohort sampled during active COVID-19.

The V call is TRBV9, the J call TRBJ1-1, with no clear D. CDR1 and CDR2 (germline): SGDLS, YYNGEE. This CDR3 has 15 residues. Trimming stripped 0 bases from V and 2 bases from J, with 11 bases between. The CDR3 nucleotides are TGTGCCAGCAGCGTAGGCTTGGGCGACAACACTGAAGCTTTCTTT. The encoded protein is CASSVGLGDNTEAFF.

V gene TRBV18 combines with J gene TRBJ1-2; 8 nucleotides align to TRBD1. This CDR3 comprises 15 residues. Germline V gene sequence: CDR1 KGHSH, CDR2 LQKENI. V lost 3 bases to trimming and J lost 0 bases; unmatched junction nucleotides: 3. The CDR3 DNA reads TGTGCCAGCTCACCCGGGACAGGCCCTAACTATGGCTACACCTTC. Its translation is CASSPGTGPNYGYTF.

Here the CDR3 reads CASSAGGGQRETQYF. CDR3 bases: TGTGCCAGTAGCGCGGGGGGGGGACAGCGAGAGACCCAGTACTTC. This chain connects TRBV19 to TRBJ2-5; 9 nucleotides agree with TRBD2. CDR3 length: 15 amino acids. Germline CDR1 LNHDA, CDR2 SQIVND (reference sequence). V was pared by 6 bases and J by 4 bases, with 9 bases of the junction left unmatched.

The rearrangement uses TRBV5-4 and TRBJ2-7; 7 bases map to TRBD2. CDR1 is SGHNT, CDR2 YYREEE, per germline (reference sequence). The V segment lost 1 base and the J segment 0 bases; nucleotides outside the gene matches: 7. This CDR3 spans 16 amino acids. The CDR3 DNA follows: TGTGCCAGCAGCTTGAGTGTGGCTAGCGGCTCCTACGAGCAGTACTTC. This sequence encodes CASSLSVASGSYEQYF.

The chain has TRBV16 and TRBJ1-4, with a tentative D call TRBD1 (5 bases). Germline V CDR1 and CDR2: KGHSY, FQNENV. There are 16 residues in the CDR3. V was cut by 0 bases and J by 4 bases, with 12 bases left in between. CDR3 DNA sequence: TGTGCCAGCAGCCAATCGTCGGGGGGTATTAATGAAAAACTGTTTTTT. Its protein is CASSQSSGGINEKLFF. The whole variable domain, remainder taken from reference TRBV16 and TRBJ1-4, is GEEVAQTPKHLVRGEGQKAKLYCAPIKGHSYVFWYQQVLKNEFKFLISFQNENVFDETGMPKERFSAKCLPNSPCSLEIQATKLEDSAVYFCASSQSSGGINEKLFFGSGTQLSVL.

The chain employs TRBV6-5 and TRBJ2-1; the match to TRBD2 covers 10 bases. V dropped 4 bases and J dropped 6; count of bases not matched to a gene: 6. The CDR3 runs to 15 residues. Per the germline V gene, CDR1 is MNHEY and CDR2 is SVGAGI. In nucleotides, the CDR3 is TGTGCCAGCAGTTCGAAGCGGGGGGGGATCAATGAGCAGTTCTTC. It yields the protein CASSSKRGGINEQFF.

V gene TRBV7-6 combines with J gene TRBJ2-3; D might be TRBD2 (7 bases). V was shortened by 6 bases and J by 4 bases, with 14 bases between the two germline ends. In germline, CDR1 is SGHVS, CDR2 FNYEAQ. This CDR3 region has 14 residues. This CDR3 reads CASSIRGASDTQYF. CDR3 DNA sequence: TGTGCCAGCAGTATTCGGGGGGCCTCAGATACGCAGTATTTT. The full variable domain, completed using reference TRBV7-6 and TRBJ2-3, is GAGVSQSPRYKVTKRGQDVALRCDPISGHVSLYWYRQALGQGPEFLTYFNYEAQQDKSGLPNDRFSAERPEGSISTLTIQRTEQRDSAMYRCASSIRGASDTQYFGPGTRLTVL.

The chain has TRBV11-2 and TRBJ2-3; 8 bases are shared with TRBD2. J was trimmed by 1 base and V by 8 bases; bases with no gene match: 5. In germline, CDR1 is SGHAT, CDR2 FQNNGV. This CDR3 contains 14 residues. In nucleotides, the CDR3 is TGTGCCAGCTCCCCGACTAGCGGCACAGATACGCAGTATTTT. As protein: CASSPTSGTDTQYF.

The chain couples TRBV5-1 to TRBJ2-2; no firm D call. Trimming removed 6 bases from V and 5 bases from J, with 17 bases in between. This CDR3 is built from 15 residues. Germline CDR1 SGHRS, CDR2 YFSETQ. The CDR3 here is CASTSNERETGELFF. DNA of the CDR3: TGCGCCAGCACATCTAATGAAAGAGAAACCGGGGAGCTGTTTTTT.

The rearrangement uses TRBV5-4 and TRBJ1-2; 11 bases are shared with TRBD1. The ends lost 0 bases at V and 4 bases at J; junction bases unmatched: 5. Germline V gene data show CDR1 as SGHNT and CDR2 as YYREEE (reference sequence). This CDR3 has 16 amino acids. The CDR3 coding sequence is TGTGCCAGCAGCTTGGGAGCCGGGACAGGGGGCTATGGCTACACCTTC. It translates to CASSLGAGTGGYGYTF.

The chain carries TRBV19 and TRBJ2-1, with D possibly matching TRBD1 (7 bases). The CDR3 has 14 amino acids. Trimming removed 7 bases at V and 3 bases at J, with 13 bases between. Germline-derived CDR1 and CDR2 are LNHDA and SQIVND (reference sequence). CDR3 protein: CASNQGGGYNEQFF. CDR3 DNA sequence: TGTGCCAGTAATCAGGGGGGAGGCTACAATGAGCAGTTCTTC.

The rearrangement joins TRBV12-3 or TRBV12-4 to TRBJ2-5; the D gene is possibly TRBD1 (5 bases). The CDR3 extends over 13 amino acids. The V end was cut by 5 bases, the J end by 5 bases, with 12 bases between. The CDR3 spells CASSQGQTETQYF. The CDR3 DNA reads as TGTGCCAGCAGTCAGGGCCAGACGGAGACCCAGTACTTC.

As DNA, the CDR3 is TGTGCCAGCAGCTTAGATCCGGGACTAGACCACAATGAGCAGTTCTTC. This encodes CASSLDPGLDHNEQFF. The genes are TRBV11-3 and TRBJ2-1; 8 bases are a match to TRBD2. Looked up from germline, CDR1 is SGHNT and CDR2 is YENEEA. V lost 0 bases, J lost 5 bases, and 6 bases stayed unmatched. CDR3 length equals 16 residues.

CDR3 region: CASSSYARETQYF. CDR3 nucleotide sequence: TGTGCCAGCTCAAGCTACGCCAGGGAGACCCAGTACTTC. The chain carries TRBV18 and TRBJ2-5; no clear D gene. The V end lost 5 bases, the J end lost 5 bases, and 12 bases lay between the germline ends. CDR1 KGHSH and CDR2 LQKENI come from the germline V gene. The CDR3 is 13 residues long.

The genes are TRBV23-1 and TRBJ2-3; possibly TRBD1 for D (5 bases). TRBV23-1 is an ORF; its function is uncertain. The V and J ends lost 4 bases and 2 bases respectively, with 16 bases between them. This CDR3 comprises 16 residues. For the CDR3, the DNA is TGCGCCAGCAGTCCCACCACCCGGACACACACAGATACGCAGTATTTT. It codes for CASSPTTRTHTDTQYF.